The rows below give T cell receptor beta chains drawn from one sample of a study of neurological immune-mediated disorders. TCRdb re-derived calls from the 5' RACE reads in MiXCR, one entry per CDR3 protein. The data show over 50,000 distinct CDR3 sequences, over 5% seen once. The sample taken for sequencing was PBMCs. The receptor source for this set is a human donor with multiple sclerosis. The donor label of this sample is uncertain. Each CDR3 is given with its conserved first and last residue. A D gene is named only where the DNA matches it firmly. For some rows the clone size is stated as once, few or many, or as a class when expanded; others skip it.

J	D	V	size	CDR3	DNA
TRBJ1-1	NA	TRBV15	many	CATSREGGGTEAFF	TGTGCCACCAGCAGAGAAGGAGGAGGGACTGAAGCTTTCTTT
TRBJ2-2	NA	TRBV29-1	many	CSGRGANTGELFF	TGCAGCGGCCGTGGGGCGAACACCGGGGAGCTGTTTTTT
TRBJ2-5	NA	TRBV5-1	many	CASSSNPQQIQETQYF	TGCGCCAGCAGCTCGAACCCGCAACAGATACAAGAGACCCAGTACTTC
TRBJ1-3	TRBD1	TRBV5-1	many	CASSLKLVGQGVGNTIYF	TGCGCCAGCAGCTTGAAGTTAGTGGGACAGGGAGTTGGAAACACCATATATTTT
TRBJ1-5	NA	TRBV12-3/TRBV12-4	many	CASSLQSVQPQHF	TGTGCCAGCAGTCTACAGTCGGTTCAGCCCCAGCATTTT
TRBJ1-1	NA	TRBV6-6	many	CASSPGVDTEAFF	TGTGCCAGCAGCCCGGGCGTCGACACTGAAGCTTTCTTT
TRBJ2-4	TRBD1	TRBV20-1	many	CSAARWERQGVAKNIQYF	TGCAGTGCCGCTCGTTGGGAAAGACAGGGGGTAGCCAAAAACATTCAGTACTTC
TRBJ1-4	NA	TRBV5-1	many	CASSPDTHNEKLFF	TGCGCCAGCAGCCCCGACACTCACAATGAAAAACTGTTTTTT
TRBJ2-1	NA	TRBV7-3	many	CASSLTQNNEQFF	TGTGCCAGCAGCTTAACGCAGAACAATGAGCAGTTCTTC
TRBJ2-7	NA	TRBV5-1	many	CASAQGGGYEQYF	TGCGCCAGCGCCCAGGGAGGGGGCTACGAGCAGTACTTC
TRBJ2-3	TRBD2	TRBV4-2	many	CASSQGTGGTDTQYF	TGTGCCAGCAGCCAAGGGACCGGGGGGACAGATACGCAGTATTTT
TRBJ2-2	NA	TRBV5-1	NA	CASTSRAANTGELFF	TGCGCCAGCACCTCCAGGGCCGCGAACACCGGGGAGCTGTTTTTT
TRBJ1-5	NA	TRBV5-6	many	CASSQHKNPGARSLSNQPQHF	TGTGCCAGCAGCCAACACAAAAACCCCGGGGCCCGCTCCCTTAGCAATCAGCCCCAGCATTTT
TRBJ1-2	NA	TRBV6-5	many	CASSYWGAGYGYTF	TGTGCCAGCAGTTACTGGGGGGCCGGCTATGGCTACACCTTC
TRBJ2-7	TRBD1	TRBV20-1	few	CSAMGQANPSYEQYF	TGCAGTGCTATGGGACAGGCCAACCCCTCCTACGAGCAGTACTTC
TRBJ2-5	TRBD2	TRBV15	many	CATSRVRREGRETQYF	TGTGCCACCAGCAGAGTGCGCAGGGAGGGCAGAGAGACCCAGTACTTC
TRBJ2-1	NA	TRBV9	many	CASSVLGTLNNEQFF	TGTGCCAGCAGCGTATTAGGGACCCTAAACAATGAGCAGTTCTTC
TRBJ1-1	NA	TRBV5-1	many	CASSPGVETEAFF	TGCGCCAGCAGCCCGGGGGTGGAGACTGAAGCTTTCTTT
TRBJ2-7	TRBD1	TRBV5-1	many	CASSLVAGQGSYEQYF	TGCGCCAGCAGCTTGGTCGCCGGACAGGGGTCCTACGAGCAGTACTTC
TRBJ1-1	NA	TRBV7-7	many	CASSQTLGTEAFF	TGTGCCAGCAGCCAGACTCTGGGCACTGAAGCTTTCTTT
TRBJ2-3	NA	TRBV10-3	many	CAIGGEDTQYF	TGTGCCATCGGTGGGGAAGATACGCAGTATTTT
TRBJ2-2	TRBD2	TRBV5-6	many	CASSYVAGDTGELFF	TGTGCCAGCAGCTACGTAGCGGGGGATACCGGGGAGCTGTTTTTT
TRBJ1-5	NA	TRBV6-1	many	CASTKDYLTGTGQPQHF	TGTGCCAGCACCAAGGATTACTTAACAGGGACGGGACAGCCCCAGCATTTT
TRBJ2-1	NA	TRBV18	NA	CASSPPILDSEQFF	TGTGCCAGCTCACCACCGATTCTCGACAGTGAGCAGTTCTTC
TRBJ2-5	TRBD1	TRBV10-3	many	CAIRDDRGGETQYF	TGTGCCATCAGGGACGACAGGGGAGGAGAGACCCAGTACTTC
TRBJ2-7	NA	TRBV27	many	CASSLGQGTYEQYF	TGTGCCAGCAGTTTAGGCCAGGGTACATACGAGCAGTACTTC
TRBJ1-1	TRBD1	TRBV20-1	many	CSARGGDRATEAFF	TGCAGTGCTAGAGGGGGGGACAGGGCAACTGAAGCTTTCTTT
TRBJ1-5	TRBD1	TRBV6-1	few	CASSEGPTGGQPQHF	TGTGCCAGCAGTGAAGGACCCACAGGGGGTCAGCCCCAGCATTTT
TRBJ2-1	NA	TRBV7-9	many	CASSLGSGNEQFF	TGTGCCAGCAGTTTGGGGTCGGGCAATGAGCAGTTCTTC
TRBJ2-5	TRBD1	TRBV7-6	many	CASSLGLQGVLQETQYF	TGTGCCAGCAGCTTAGGCCTTCAGGGGGTCCTCCAAGAGACCCAGTACTTC
TRBJ1-4	NA	TRBV24-1	many	CATSDQINEKLFF	TGTGCCACCAGTGATCAAATTAATGAAAAACTGTTTTTT
TRBJ1-1	NA	TRBV3-1	many	CASSHGGYTEAFF	TGTGCCAGCAGCCACGGCGGGTACACTGAAGCTTTCTTT
TRBJ2-1	NA	TRBV11-3	many	CASSLGRGSREQFF	TGTGCCAGCAGCCTGGGGCGGGGTTCTCGGGAGCAGTTCTTC
TRBJ2-7	NA	TRBV20-1	many	CSHLQGKDSYEQYF	TGCAGTCACCTCCAAGGAAAAGACTCCTACGAGCAGTACTTC
TRBJ2-7	TRBD2	TRBV2	NA	CASSPSGGPYEQYF	TGTGCCAGCAGTCCTAGCGGGGGGCCCTACGAGCAGTACTTC
TRBJ2-1	NA	TRBV3-1	many	CASSQDTRGNEQFF	TGTGCCAGCAGCCAAGATACCAGGGGCAATGAGCAGTTCTTC
TRBJ2-7	NA	TRBV18	many	CASSPGSPYEQYF	TGTGCCAGCTCACCAGGGTCTCCCTACGAGCAGTACTTC
TRBJ1-4	TRBD1	TRBV6-6	many	CASRKGQLNEKLFF	TGTGCCAGCAGAAAGGGACAGCTTAATGAAAAACTGTTTTTT
TRBJ2-7	TRBD2	TRBV18	many	CASSPGGGVYEQYF	TGTGCCAGCTCACCCGGCGGGGGGGTCTACGAGCAGTACTTC
TRBJ1-3	NA	TRBV7-6	many	CASSLNPDSSGNTIYF	TGTGCCAGCAGCCTAAATCCGGACAGCTCTGGAAACACCATATATTTT
TRBJ2-7	NA	TRBV15	many	CATSRDFGPGNEQYF	TGTGCCACCAGCAGGGATTTCGGCCCAGGGAACGAGCAGTACTTC
TRBJ2-1	NA	TRBV5-1	many	CASSFLGSGYNEQFF	TGCGCCAGCAGCTTTTTGGGCTCGGGCTACAATGAGCAGTTCTTC
TRBJ2-3	NA	TRBV20-1	many	CSARVTGSDTQYF	TGCAGTGCTAGAGTTACTGGGTCGGATACGCAGTATTTT
TRBJ1-5	TRBD1	TRBV10-2	many	CASSERQGVQPQHF	TGCGCCAGCAGTGAGAGGCAGGGGGTACAGCCCCAGCATTTT
TRBJ2-5	NA	TRBV20-1	many	CSASMGLRLGTQYF	TGCAGTGCTAGCATGGGACTCCGGCTGGGGACCCAGTACTTC
TRBJ2-2	TRBD1	TRBV12-3/TRBV12-4	many	CASSPGTGWDTGELFF	TGTGCCAGCAGTCCTGGGACAGGGTGGGACACCGGGGAGCTGTTTTTT
TRBJ2-3	NA	TRBV7-8	many	CASSPYKGHTDTQYF	TGTGCCAGCAGCCCCTATAAGGGGCACACAGATACGCAGTATTTT
TRBJ2-3	NA	TRBV9	many	CASGGRGNVPDTQYF	TGTGCCTCCGGGGGCAGGGGGAATGTTCCAGATACGCAGTATTTT
TRBJ2-3	TRBD2	TRBV3-1	many	CASSQDLLSGGRKDTQYF	TGTGCCAGCAGCCAAGATCTCCTCAGCGGGGGAAGGAAGGATACGCAGTATTTT
TRBJ2-3	NA	TRBV3-1	many	CASSHKGASTDTQYF	TGTGCCAGCAGCCACAAAGGGGCTAGCACAGATACGCAGTATTTT
TRBJ1-1	NA	TRBV5-1	many	CASSLLQGETEAFF	TGCGCCAGCAGCTTGTTACAGGGAGAAACTGAAGCTTTCTTT
TRBJ2-1	TRBD1	TRBV7-9	many	CASSYRDRGKNEQFF	TGTGCCAGCAGTTACCGGGACAGGGGGAAGAATGAGCAGTTCTTC
TRBJ2-3	TRBD2	TRBV4-2	many	CASSQRTIAGGIHTQYF	TGTGCCAGCAGCCAACGTACGATAGCGGGGGGGATCCATACGCAGTATTTT
TRBJ2-1	NA	TRBV7-6	NA	CASSKDRMVNEQFF	TGTGCCAGCAGCAAAGATAGAATGGTCAATGAGCAGTTCTTC
TRBJ2-7	TRBD1	TRBV6-1	many	CASSEAGQHFYEQYF	TGTGCCAGCAGTGAAGCGGGACAGCATTTCTACGAGCAGTACTTC